A selection of T cell receptor beta chains follows, all from one sample in a study of T cell clonotyping in hematopoietic cell transplantation. Only in-frame clones appear in the TCRdb table, and some are missing; sequencing was by immunoSEQ multiplex PCR. The table lists over 8,500 clones, around half of them singletons, with about 7.7% in the top ten. This specimen consisted of PBMCs, obtained 30 days after allogeneic stem cell transplant. The receptors were sampled from a male patient in his forties or fifties who had an allogeneic stem cell transplant from an unrelated donor, so the T cells may come from the graft donor. Some clones in this sample may be carry-over from other donors' samples. Both conserved end residues are part of each CDR3. The D gene is left open where the match is weak.

j_call	v_call	d_call	cdr3_aa
TRBJ2-5	TRBV7-6	.	CASSFERETQYF
TRBJ2-7	TRBV6-1	.	CALSPRQSSNYEQYF
TRBJ1-6	TRBV19	.	CASSWARDSPLHF
TRBJ1-1	TRBV4-2	.	CASSQENGQSMNTEAFF
TRBJ2-3	TRBV6-5	.	CASSYLEGTDTQYF
TRBJ1-4	TRBV25-1	TRBD1	CASSGTEANEKLFF
TRBJ2-3	TRBV29-1	TRBD2	CSVETSGSGADTQYF
TRBJ2-7	TRBV28	.	CASSLPNKPTEQYF
TRBJ2-7	TRBV9	.	CASSVDEGIYEQYF
TRBJ2-7	TRBV7-9	TRBD1	CASGTGSSYEQYF
TRBJ2-3	TRBV4-3	.	CASSQEVGGGGRTDTQYF
TRBJ2-7	TRBV25-1	.	CASSDPTGRYEQYF
TRBJ2-7	TRBV30	.	CAWSVMGPGEQYF